This entry lists 28 T cell receptor beta chains sequenced from one sample in a study of cytomegalovirus exposure and HLA in healthy donors. 13 Jbeta primers and 60 Vbeta primers were used for the PCR. Produced via immunoSEQ multiplex PCR; TCRdb's table is partial and in-frame only. The sample has 100,000 to 150,000 clones; roughly 82% are singletons. Source material: PBMCs. Receptor source: a woman aged 60-70 years in good health and CMV-seropositive.

V gene TRBV5-1 combines with J gene TRBJ2-1; 8 nucleotides agree with TRBD2. The V and J ends lost 1 base and 6 bases, in that order; junction bases with no gene match: 6. The CDR3 totals 15 residues. CDR1 and CDR2 from the germline V gene are SGHRS and YFSETQ. CDR3 in amino acids: CASSLNGRAFNEQFF. CDR3 bases: TGCGCCAGCAGCTTGAACGGGAGGGCCTTCAATGAGCAGTTCTTC. The whole variable domain, remainder taken from reference TRBV5-1 and TRBJ2-1, is KAGVTQTPRYLIKTRGQQVTLSCSPISGHRSVSWYQQTPGQGLQFLFEYFSETQRNKGNFPGRFSGRQFSNSRSEMNVSTLELGDSALYLCASSLNGRAFNEQFFGPGTRLTVL.

This chain links TRBV29-1 with TRBJ1-6; D uncertain. The germline V and J ends were trimmed by 4 bases and 0 bases, with 4 bases remaining between them. Germline V lookup: CDR1 SQVTM, CDR2 ANQGSEA. The length of the CDR3 is 13 residues. This CDR3 reads CSVALSYNSPLHF. Here the CDR3 DNA reads TGCAGCGTTGCCCTCTCCTATAATTCACCCCTCCACTTT.

In DNA, the CDR3 is TGTGCCAGCAGCTTAGCCCGCCAGGGTTCCTACGAGCAGTACTTC. Its translation: CASSLARQGSYEQYF. The rearrangement links TRBV7-8 to TRBJ2-7; maybe TRBD1 (5 bases). The CDR3 spans 15 residues. Between the trimmed V and J ends, which lost 0 bases and 1 base, there was a span of 10 bases. Germline V gene sequence: CDR1 SGHVS, CDR2 FQNEAQ.

The count of this clone is one. The CDR3 loop reads CASSPAPGLAGGYEQYF. The CDR3 DNA is TGTGCCAGCAGTCCAGCCCCCGGACTAGCGGGCGGTTACGAGCAGTACTTC. This chain links TRBV27 with TRBJ2-7; 11 bases map to TRBD2. The CDR3 spans 17 residues. The V gene end was trimmed by 5 bases and the J gene end by 4 bases; junction bases not matched to a gene: 13. Germline loops: CDR1 MNHEY, CDR2 SMNVEV (reference sequence).

The chain recombines TRBV7-6 with TRBJ1-3; D unclear. CDR1 is SGHVS, CDR2 FNYEAQ, per germline. The CDR3 has 15 residues. Trimming shortened V by 5 bases and J by 0 bases, and 11 bases separated the two germline ends. CDR3 sequence (DNA): TGTGCCAGCAGCCCCCAGAGGGTCTCTGGAAACACCATATATTTT. This codes for CASSPQRVSGNTIYF.

The rearrangement uses TRBV11-2 and TRBJ1-1; 7 bases align to TRBD1. The V segment lost 4 bases and the J segment 5 bases; nucleotides outside the gene matches: 13. This CDR3 has 16 amino acids. The germline V gene encodes CDR1 SGHAT and CDR2 FQNNGV. CDR3 residues: CASSSTTGASGTEAFF. CDR3 DNA sequence: TGTGCCAGCAGCTCAACCACAGGGGCCTCAGGGACTGAAGCTTTCTTT.

This clone is a singleton in its sample. This sequence joins TRBV2 and TRBJ1-6, with no clear D. This CDR3 region has 13 residues. The germline V and J ends were trimmed by 8 bases and 9 bases, with 14 bases remaining between them. The germline V gene has CDR1 SNHLY and CDR2 FYNNEI. The DNA for the CDR3 is TGTGCCAGCGCGGGGTGGCGGAGTTCACCCCTCCACTTT. This gives the protein CASAGWRSSPLHF.

The V gene is TRBV6-6, the J gene TRBJ2-1, with 10 bases fitting TRBD2. V shed 6 bases, J shed 7 bases, and the junction held 9 bases outside the gene matches. The germline V gene encodes CDR1 MNHNY and CDR2 SVGAGI (reference sequence). The CDR3 has 15 amino acids. Written as DNA, the CDR3 is TGTGCCAGCAGCCCCCGGACTAGCGGACGGAATGAGCAGTTCTTC. This translates into CASSPRTSGRNEQFF.

The rearrangement joins TRBV25-1 to TRBJ1-4; 7 positions agree with TRBD1. The CDR3 loop spans 13 amino acids. V shed 7 bases, J shed 7 bases, and the junction held 6 bases outside the gene matches. Germline values: CDR1 MGHDK, CDR2 SYGVNS. CDR3 loop: CASKQGWGEKLFF. CDR3 DNA sequence: TGTGCCAGCAAACAGGGGTGGGGTGAAAAACTGTTTTTT.

The V call is TRBV27, the J call TRBJ2-7; 10 positions agree with TRBD1. The ends lost 5 bases at V and 6 bases at J; junction bases unmatched: 7. Germline V gene data show CDR1 as MNHEY and CDR2 as SMNVEV (reference sequence). CDR3 size: 14 residues. CDR3 loop: CASSPRQGAGEQYF. In nucleotides, the CDR3 is TGTGCCAGCAGTCCCCGACAGGGGGCGGGCGAGCAGTACTTC.

The genes are TRBV5-1 and TRBJ2-1, with TRBD2 matching over 8 bases. The ends lost 7 bases at V and 0 bases at J; junction bases unmatched: 6. The CDR3 sequence is 15 residues long. Germline CDR1 reads SGHRS; CDR2 reads YFSETQ. CDR3 in amino acids: CASRSGGSSYNEQFF. CDR3 sequence (DNA): TGCGCCAGCCGGTCGGGGGGGAGCTCCTACAATGAGCAGTTCTTC.

In DNA, the CDR3 is TGTGCCAGCAGCCGAGCGGGACTAGCGGCATACAATGAGCAGTTCTTC. It yields the protein CASSRAGLAAYNEQFF. The chain is built from TRBV4-2 and TRBJ2-1, with TRBD2 matching over 11 bases. This CDR3 contains 16 residues. In germline, CDR1 is LGHNA, CDR2 YNFKEQ. V lost 4 bases and J lost 4; bases outside the gene matches: 6.

The V and J genes are TRBV6-5 and TRBJ1-5, with 8 bases identical to TRBD1. Per the germline V gene, CDR1 is MNHEY and CDR2 is SVGAGI. This CDR3 is built from 14 residues. Trimming cost V 6 bases and J 2 bases; bases outside gene matches: 3. The DNA for the CDR3 is TGTGCCAGCAGGAAGGGACAGGGCAATCAGCCCCAGCATTTT. Translated: CASRKGQGNQPQHF.

The chain carries TRBV28 and TRBJ1-5; possibly TRBD1 for D (6 bases). The V end was cut by 5 bases, the J end by 5 bases, with 10 bases between. The germline gives CDR1 MDHEN, CDR2 SYDVKM. This CDR3 region has 13 residues. CDR3 bases: TGTGCCAGCAGTATACAGGGTTATCAGCCCCAGCATTTT. Translating gives CASSIQGYQPQHF.

This clone was observed once. This rearrangement joins TRBV4-1 to TRBJ2-1; TRBD2 agrees at 13 bases. The germline V gene has CDR1 MGHRA and CDR2 YSYEKL. V gave up 0 bases and J gave up 12 bases; unmatched junction bases: 8. The CDR3 loop spans 16 amino acids. The DNA of the CDR3 is TGCGCCAGCAGCCAAGATAACGGACTAGCGGGAGATACGCAGTTCTTC. Its protein is CASSQDNGLAGDTQFF.

This chain connects TRBV30 to TRBJ1-1; weak D call: TRBD1 (5 bases). The germline gives CDR1 GTSNPN, CDR2 SVGIG (reference sequence). The CDR3 runs 15 residues. Trimming left V 2 bases short and J 2 bases short, with 15 bases between. The DNA of the CDR3 is TGTGCCTGGAGTCCCTGGGCAGGGCTTAACACTGAAGCTTTCTTT. Encoded protein: CAWSPWAGLNTEAFF.

V gene TRBV7-9 combines with J gene TRBJ1-5, with no clear D. Trimming cost V 5 bases and J 0 bases, with 8 bases left between them. The CDR3 covers 14 residues. Germline-derived CDR1 and CDR2 are SEHNR and FQNEAQ (reference sequence). The CDR3 bases are TGTGCCAGCAGCACCGAGATTAGCAATCAGCCCCAGCATTTT. It codes for CASSTEISNQPQHF.

The chain uses TRBV19 and TRBJ2-7; 8 bases match TRBD1. CDR1 and CDR2 (germline): LNHDA, SQIVND (reference sequence). The CDR3 consists of 16 residues. The V gene end was trimmed by 5 bases and the J gene end by 4 bases; junction bases not matched to a gene: 13. The CDR3 protein is CASSRSLGTGVYEQYF. CDR3 DNA sequence: TGTGCCAGTAGTCGGAGCCTCGGGACAGGAGTTTACGAGCAGTACTTC.

This chain joins TRBV2 and TRBJ1-3, with 8 bases identical to TRBD1. Per germline, CDR1 SNHLY and CDR2 FYNNEI. Trimming cost V 6 bases and J 3 bases; bases outside gene matches: 7. CDR3 length equals 15 residues. Here the CDR3 DNA reads TGTGCCAGCAGGGACAGGGCCTCTGTTGGAAACACCATATATTTT. This sequence encodes CASRDRASVGNTIYF.

The gene calls are TRBV11-2 and TRBJ2-5, with 8 bases that match TRBD2. The length of the CDR3 is 15 residues. Germline-derived CDR1 and CDR2 are SGHAT and FQNNGV. V lost 5 bases, J lost 2 bases, and 7 bases stayed unmatched. CDR3 bases: TGTGCCAGCAGCCAACATGGCGGGGGGCAAGAGACCCAGTACTTC. Translation gives CASSQHGGGQETQYF.

The chain recombines TRBV14 with TRBJ2-1; no reliable D call. The CDR3 runs 14 residues. Germline V gene lookup returns CDR1 SGHDN and CDR2 FVKESK. Trimming removed 0 bases at V and 3 bases at J, with 6 bases between. The CDR3 coding sequence is TGTGCCAGCAGCCAAGAGTATAGCTACAATGAGCAGTTCTTC. This codes for CASSQEYSYNEQFF. Full variable domain (remainder filled in from reference TRBV14 and TRBJ2-1): EAGVTQFPSHSVIEKGQTVTLRCDPISGHDNLYWYRRVMGKEIKFLLHFVKESKQDESGMPNNRFLAERTGGTYSTLKVQPAELEDSGVYFCASSQEYSYNEQFFGPGTRLTVL.

This clone was found a few times. This chain links TRBV6-5 with TRBJ1-4, with 7 nucleotides matching TRBD1. With 5 bases clipped from V and 4 bases from J, the junction kept 4 bases outside the gene matches. This CDR3 region has 14 residues. CDR1 MNHEY and CDR2 SVGAGI come from the germline V gene. The CDR3 protein is CASSGQASNEKLFF. CDR3 DNA: TGTGCCAGCAGTGGACAGGCGAGTAATGAAAAACTGTTTTTT.

The J gene is TRBJ2-7, the V gene TRBV27; TRBD2 matches at 13 bases. Germline V gene lookup returns CDR1 MNHEY and CDR2 SMNVEV (reference sequence). V trimming: 6 bases; J trimming: 11 bases; junction bases outside the gene matches: 13. CDR3 size: 15 residues. CDR3 loop: CASSPRGTSGVKKYF. DNA of the CDR3: TGTGCCAGCAGCCCTAGGGGGACTAGCGGGGTCAAGAAGTACTTC.

This clone was detected a few times. The genes are TRBV11-2 and TRBJ1-3; D gene ambiguous. The CDR3 runs to 17 residues. The V end lost 5 bases, the J end lost 10 bases, and 27 bases lay between the germline ends. CDR1 and CDR2 from the germline V gene are SGHAT and FQNNGV. The CDR3 here is CASSKILDYDRKETIYF. The CDR3 DNA reads as TGTGCCAGCAGCAAAATTTTAGACTATGACCGGAAAGAAACCATATATTTT.

The chain is built from TRBV7-8 and TRBJ2-7, with D perhaps TRBD2 (7 bases). V was pared by 0 bases and J by 5 bases, with 14 bases between. CDR1 and CDR2 from the germline V gene are SGHVS and FQNEAQ. The CDR3 is 15 amino acids. In nucleotides, the CDR3 is TGTGCCAGCAGCTTAGCGCTTAGGGAGGGGGACGAGCAGTACTTC. This translates into CASSLALREGDEQYF.

The V call is TRBV5-4, the J call TRBJ1-1, with a weak D call TRBD1 (6 bases). Trimming shortened V by 4 bases and J by 1 base, and 14 bases separated the two germline ends. This CDR3 has 15 amino acids. Looked up from germline, CDR1 is SGHNT and CDR2 is YYREEE (reference sequence). The CDR3 DNA reads as TGTGCCAGCAGCGCGCTACAGGGTGGGAACACTGAAGCTTTCTTT. Protein sequence: CASSALQGGNTEAFF.

The V and J genes are TRBV7-9 and TRBJ2-5; D remains unclear. The CDR3 runs to 14 residues. The V gene lost 4 bases and the J gene lost 2 bases, with 11 bases spanning the gap. Germline V lookup: CDR1 SEHNR, CDR2 FQNEAQ (reference sequence). The CDR3 is CASSSRLAQETQYF. Written as DNA, the CDR3 is TGTGCCAGCAGCTCCAGACTGGCGCAAGAGACCCAGTACTTC. Together with reference TRBV7-9 and TRBJ2-5, the CDR3 gives the full variable domain: DTGVSQNPRHKITKRGQNVTFRCDPISEHNRLYWYRQTLGQGPEFLTYFQNEAQLEKSRLLSDRFSAERPKGSFSTLEIQRTEQGDSAMYLCASSSRLAQETQYFGPGTRLLVL.

The chain employs TRBV6-5 and TRBJ2-7; TRBD1 aligns across 7 bases. Germline V gives CDR1 MNHEY, CDR2 SVGAGI. Trimming took 0 bases from V and 4 from J; bases not matched to a gene: 6. The CDR3 covers 15 residues. DNA of the CDR3: TGTGCCAGCAGTTACTCGCTGACAGGGATTTACGAGCAGTACTTC. It is translated as CASSYSLTGIYEQYF.